Described below is a single T cell receptor beta chain sequence and its context. The data belong to a study of blood T cell repertoires in COVID-19. Study in general: Acute-phase and convalescent COVID-19 samples originated in the United States, Italy and Spain. T cells, B-cell-depleted T cells, or PBMCs provided the cDNA or gDNA that served as material.

The repertoire was sequenced with immunoSEQ multiplex PCR; TCRdb's copy has only in-frame clones and lacks some. The table lists approximately 150,000 clones, 88% of them singletons, with 2.5% to 3% in the top ten. Germline assignment: CDR1 SGHDT and CDR2 YYEEEE. Germline trimming cut 2 bases from V and 7 bases from J; bases unmatched to any gene: 6. There are 15 residues in the CDR3. During active infection, Seattle patients enrolled and were then monitored through disease. The rearrangement uses TRBV5-6 and TRBJ2-4; 10 bases fit TRBD1. This TCR was sampled from a human donor with COVID-19, enrolled during active disease. The donor label of this sample is uncertain. Input material: peripheral blood. The chain's CDR3 is CASSFRQGASNIQYF. In nucleotides, the CDR3 is TGTGCCAGCAGCTTCCGACAGGGGGCGTCGAACATTCAGTACTTC.